The T cell receptor beta chain described here comes from a study of T cells in Graves' hyperthyroidism and ophthalmopathy. Overall study context: Sampling of peripheral blood happened at initial diagnosis, prior to any treatment. Study outcomes and limitations: Most expanded thyroid clonotypes above 0.001 recurred in blood.

This clonotype was seen many times. Its target is unknown. RNA transcripts yielded amplified TCR beta CDR3 regions. The HTBI set primed first-round TCR CDR3 RT-PCR. Using its own MiXCR run on the multiplex PCR reads, TCRdb lists one record per CDR3 protein. The sample records hundreds of thousands of distinct CDR3 sequences, roughly 17% being singletons. Under 3 months was the duration of disease in ophthalmopathy patients, who also had a Clinical Activity Score of at least 3 and a NOSPECS grade of at least 4. Fresh peripheral blood, roughly 10 ml of it, supplied the PBMCs. Sample: blood. The TCR sequence derives from a young woman with Graves' ophthalmopathy.

DNA of the CDR3: TGTGCCGCGGCCTCGGGGGGCCCCAATGAGCAGTTCTTC. Residues: CAAASGGPNEQFF. The V and J genes are TRBV2 and TRBJ2-1; perhaps TRBD2 as D (7 bases). CDR3 length: 13 amino acids. Germline assignment: CDR1 SNHLY and CDR2 FYNNEI. Trimming cost V 11 bases and J 6 bases, with 17 bases left between them. Filled out from reference TRBV2 and TRBJ2-1, the complete variable domain reads EPEVTQTPSHQVTQMGQEVILRCVPISNHLYFYWYRQILGQKVEFLVSFYNNEISEKSEIFDDQFSVERPDGSNFTLKIRSTKLEDSAMYFCAAASGGPNEQFFGPGTRLTVL.